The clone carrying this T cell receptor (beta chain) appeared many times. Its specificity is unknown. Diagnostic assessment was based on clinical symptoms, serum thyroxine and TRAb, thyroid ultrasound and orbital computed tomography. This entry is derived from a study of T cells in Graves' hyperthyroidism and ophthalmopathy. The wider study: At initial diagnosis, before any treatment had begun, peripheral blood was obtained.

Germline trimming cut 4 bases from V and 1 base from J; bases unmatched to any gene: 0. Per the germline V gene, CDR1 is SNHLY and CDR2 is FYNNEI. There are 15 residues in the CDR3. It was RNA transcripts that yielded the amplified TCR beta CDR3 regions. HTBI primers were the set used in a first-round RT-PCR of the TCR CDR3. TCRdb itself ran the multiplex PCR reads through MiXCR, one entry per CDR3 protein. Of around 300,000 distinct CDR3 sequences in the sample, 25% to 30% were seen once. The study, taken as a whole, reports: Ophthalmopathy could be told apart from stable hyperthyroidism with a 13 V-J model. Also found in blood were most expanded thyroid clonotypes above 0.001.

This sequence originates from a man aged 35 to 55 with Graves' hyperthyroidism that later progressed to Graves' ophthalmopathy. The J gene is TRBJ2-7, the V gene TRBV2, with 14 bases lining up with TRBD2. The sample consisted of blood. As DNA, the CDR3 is TGTGCCAGCAGTGGGACTAGCGGGAGGTCCTACGAGCAGTACTTC. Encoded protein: CASSGTSGRSYEQYF. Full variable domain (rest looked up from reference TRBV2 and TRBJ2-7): EPEVTQTPSHQVTQMGQEVILRCVPISNHLYFYWYRQILGQKVEFLVSFYNNEISEKSEIFDDQFSVERPDGSNFTLKIRSTKLEDSAMYFCASSGTSGRSYEQYFGPGTRLTVT.